These 29 T cell receptor beta chains came from one sample sequenced in a study of T cell responses to AZD1222 COVID-19 vaccine. Clones were sequenced by immunoSEQ multiplex PCR, and TCRdb holds only the in-frame ones, with some missing. The table shows about 150,000 clones, with 90% occurring only once. The sample here was peripheral blood, taken 28 days after the second AZD1222 dose. The receptors here all came from an adult who received the AZD1222 COVID-19 vaccine.

The CDR3: CASSYGQEYGYTF. CDR3 nucleotide sequence: TGTGCCAGCAGTTACGGACAGGAGTATGGCTACACCTTC. The chain combines TRBV27 with TRBJ1-2; 7 nucleotides align to TRBD1. Germline trimming cut 4 bases from V and 5 bases from J; bases unmatched to any gene: 4. The CDR3 length is 13 residues. Germline V gene sequence: CDR1 MNHEY, CDR2 SMNVEV (reference sequence).

The count of this clone is one. V and J are TRBV3-1 (or the pseudogene TRBV3-2) and TRBJ2-5, with D unresolved. From germline, CDR1 is LGHDT and CDR2 YNNKEL (reference sequence). The CDR3 covers 14 residues. The V end lost 5 bases, the J end lost 2 bases, and 12 bases lay between the germline ends. The CDR3 DNA sequence: TGTGCCAGCAGCGAGATACTTCGACAAGAGACCCAGTACTTC. Its translation is CASSEILRQETQYF.

CDR3 residues: CASSELRGTVLYEQYF. The CDR3 nucleotides are TGTGCCAGCAGTGAATTAAGGGGGACAGTGCTATACGAGCAGTACTTC. The chain uses TRBV2 and TRBJ2-7; TRBD1 agrees at 7 bases. CDR3 length equals 16 residues. The ends lost 2 bases at V and 4 bases at J; junction bases unmatched: 11. Germline CDR1 SNHLY, CDR2 FYNNEI.

Here the CDR3 reads CASSLRTPNNSPLHF. As DNA, the CDR3 is TGTGCCAGCAGCTTGCGGACACCTAATAATTCACCCCTCCACTTT. The V and J genes are TRBV7-8 and TRBJ1-6; D possibly corresponds to TRBD1 (5 bases). Trimming took off 3 bases at V and 5 bases at J, with 11 bases between the two ends. From germline, CDR1 is SGHVS and CDR2 FQNEAQ. The CDR3 runs 15 residues.

This clone was seen just once. The genes are TRBV20-1 and TRBJ2-1; 12 nucleotides align to TRBD2. The junction had 7 bases not matched to a gene; V was cut back by 5 bases and J by 5 bases. This CDR3 is built from 15 residues. CDR1 DFQATT and CDR2 SNEGSKA come from the germline V gene (reference sequence). CDR3 amino acids: CSARELAGGNNEQFF. The CDR3 region has the DNA TGCAGTGCTCGTGAACTAGCGGGAGGTAACAATGAGCAGTTCTTC.

The chain couples TRBV19 to TRBJ1-2, with D perhaps matching TRBD1 (5 bases). Trimming took off 7 bases at V and 0 bases at J, with 15 bases between the two ends. CDR3 length equals 15 residues. Germline values: CDR1 LNHDA, CDR2 SQIVND (reference sequence). The CDR3, as DNA: TGTGCCAGTAACTCGGGGGGGAATTCTAACTATGGCTACACCTTC. This translates into CASNSGGNSNYGYTF. The variable domain in full, completed from reference TRBV19 and TRBJ1-2, reads DGGITQSPKYLFRKEGQNVTLSCEQNLNHDAMYWYRQDPGQGLRLIYYSQIVNDFQKGDIAEGYSVSREKKESFPLTVTSAQKNPTAFYLCASNSGGNSNYGYTFGSGTRLTVV.

This rearrangement joins TRBV5-1 to TRBJ2-5; a weak D match, TRBD1 (5 bases). Looked up from germline, CDR1 is SGHRS and CDR2 is YFSETQ. The CDR3 spans 14 residues. V was shortened by 1 base and J by 1 base, with 8 bases between the two germline ends. CDR3 in DNA: TGCGCCAGCAGCTTGACAGGATCCCAAGAGACCCAGTACTTC. This sequence encodes CASSLTGSQETQYF.

Concerning this clone: Other nucleotide sequences in the sample specify the same CDR3. J is TRBJ2-6 and V is TRBV3-1 (or the pseudogene TRBV3-2); the D is unclear. This CDR3 spans 13 amino acids. Per germline, CDR1 LGHDT and CDR2 YNNKEL (reference sequence). V was clipped by 2 bases and J by 1 base, with 0 bases between them. CDR3 amino acids: CASSQSGANVLTF. CDR3 nucleotides: TGTGCCAGCAGCCAATCTGGGGCCAACGTCCTGACTTTC.

The rearrangement uses TRBV5-1 and TRBJ2-2; TRBD1 agrees at 9 bases. The V and J ends lost 0 bases and 5 bases, in that order; junction bases with no gene match: 5. The CDR3 has 16 residues. Germline CDR1 and CDR2: SGHRS and YFSETQ. The chain's CDR3 is CASSLVSGTGTGELFF. The DNA of the CDR3 is TGCGCCAGCAGCTTGGTATCCGGGACAGGGACCGGGGAGCTGTTTTTT.

A few counts support this clone. The J gene is TRBJ1-2, the V gene TRBV2; D is unresolved. The V gene's germline CDR1 is SNHLY and CDR2 FYNNEI. V was pared by 6 bases and J by 0 bases, with 8 bases between. CDR3 length: 13 residues. CDR3 sequence (DNA): TGTGCCAGCAGCGCACCCCCTAACTATGGCTACACCTTC. This codes for CASSAPPNYGYTF.

The chain couples TRBV16 to TRBJ2-6; the D gene is possibly TRBD1 (6 bases). The CDR3 spans 15 residues. Germline CDR1 is KGHSY and CDR2 is FQNENV. V gave up 4 bases and J gave up 0 bases, with 7 bases separating them. CDR3 DNA sequence: TGTGCCAGCAGCCCCAGGGGCTCTGGGGCCAACGTCCTGACTTTC. Translated, it gives CASSPRGSGANVLTF.

J is TRBJ2-1 and V is TRBV7-3; D gene uncertain. This CDR3 contains 14 residues. Deletions cut 0 bases from V and 4 bases from J, with 7 bases between. Germline V gives CDR1 SGHTA, CDR2 FQGTGA. In DNA, the CDR3 is TGTGCCAGCAGCTTAACCCCCGGTTACAATGAGCAGTTCTTC. This codes for CASSLTPGYNEQFF.

The V call is TRBV4-1, the J call TRBJ1-6; D gene uncertain. CDR1 and CDR2 (germline): MGHRA, YSYEKL. The V and J ends lost 1 base and 6 bases respectively, with 10 bases between them. This CDR3 comprises 15 residues. The CDR3 reads CASSQGALPNSPLHF. As DNA, the CDR3 is TGCGCCAGCAGCCAAGGAGCTCTCCCTAATTCACCCCTCCACTTT.

The rearrangement uses TRBV7-2 and TRBJ2-3; D gene unclear. Trimming took off 0 bases at V and 4 bases at J, with 5 bases between the two ends. This CDR3 comprises 13 residues. The V gene's germline CDR1 is SGHTA and CDR2 FQGNSA. CDR3 sequence: CASSLASADTQYF. In DNA, the CDR3 is TGTGCCAGCAGCTTAGCGTCCGCAGATACGCAGTATTTT.

The chain uses TRBV20-1 and TRBJ1-3; D is unclear. V lost 0 bases and J 7 bases, leaving 4 bases between the germline ends. In germline, CDR1 is DFQATT, CDR2 SNEGSKA (reference sequence). The CDR3 spans 11 residues. The CDR3 DNA reads TGCAGTGCTAGAGATCAGAACACCATATATTTT. Protein sequence: CSARDQNTIYF.

CDR3 sequence reads: CASSRGWTGNTEAFF. CDR3 nucleotides: TGTGCCAGCAGCCGTGGTTGGACAGGGAACACTGAAGCTTTCTTT. The chain employs TRBV14 and TRBJ1-1, with 7 bases fitting TRBD1. Looked up from germline, CDR1 is SGHDN and CDR2 is FVKESK. Trimming removed 4 bases from V and 1 base from J; junction bases left unmatched: 6. The CDR3 has 15 amino acids. The full variable domain, its missing parts supplied by reference TRBV14 and TRBJ1-1, is EAGVTQFPSHSVIEKGQTVTLRCDPISGHDNLYWYRRVMGKEIKFLLHFVKESKQDESGMPNNRFLAERTGGTYSTLKVQPAELEDSGVYFCASSRGWTGNTEAFFGQGTRLTVV.

The chain links TRBV10-2 to TRBJ2-1, with D possibly matching TRBD2 (6 bases). The V end was cut by 6 bases, the J end by 5 bases, with 23 bases between. CDR1 is WSHSY, CDR2 SAAADI, per germline. The CDR3 is 17 amino acids. CDR3 protein: CASRDPGGTAENNEQFF. The CDR3 DNA reads as TGCGCCAGCAGGGACCCCGGCGGGACGGCGGAAAACAATGAGCAGTTCTTC.

The chain joins TRBV24-1 to TRBJ2-3; tentatively, D is TRBD2 (6 bases). The V gene's germline CDR1 is KGHDR and CDR2 SFDVKD. V dropped 3 bases and J dropped 2 bases, with 8 bases sitting between them. CDR3 length: 14 residues. The CDR3 reads CATSDAGHTDTQYF. The CDR3 DNA reads TGTGCCACCAGTGATGCGGGGCACACAGATACGCAGTATTTT.

The chain uses TRBV4-1 and TRBJ2-5; the D gene is possibly TRBD1 (5 bases). This CDR3 comprises 15 residues. Germline V gene data show CDR1 as MGHRA and CDR2 as YSYEKL. With 4 bases removed from V and 1 base from J, the gap between germline ends came to 13 bases. The chain's CDR3 is CASSPPGRAQETQYF. The CDR3 DNA sequence: TGCGCCAGCAGCCCCCCTGGCAGGGCCCAAGAGACCCAGTACTTC.

The chain recombines TRBV9 with TRBJ2-1; 10 bases align to TRBD2. The V segment lost 3 bases and the J segment 7 bases; nucleotides outside the gene matches: 7. The germline CDR1 and CDR2 sequences are SGDLS and YYNGEE. The CDR3 consists of 15 residues. The CDR3 sequence: CASSALAGVGNEQFF. The CDR3 coding sequence is TGTGCCAGCAGCGCCCTAGCGGGGGTGGGGAATGAGCAGTTCTTC.

The chain combines TRBV28 with TRBJ2-6; no clear D gene. This CDR3 comprises 16 residues. With 4 bases removed from V and 0 bases from J, the gap between germline ends came to 10 bases. CDR1 and CDR2 (germline): MDHEN, SYDVKM. The CDR3 reads CASSSASGSGANVLTF. The CDR3 DNA reads as TGTGCCAGCAGTTCCGCTTCGGGCTCTGGGGCCAACGTCCTGACTTTC.

The chain recombines TRBV4-1 with TRBJ2-2; 8 nucleotides align to TRBD2. The CDR3 spans 16 residues. CDR1 and CDR2 from the germline V gene are MGHRA and YSYEKL. J was trimmed by 4 bases and V by 6 bases; bases with no gene match: 10. This CDR3 is CASRASGGLGTGELFF. For the CDR3, the DNA is TGCGCCAGCAGAGCCTCGGGGGGGCTCGGCACCGGGGAGCTGTTTTTT.

The CDR3 here is CASSLALTGPGEQFF. The CDR3 nucleotides are TGTGCCAGCAGCTTAGCCCTGACAGGGCCCGGGGAGCAGTTCTTC. The J gene is TRBJ2-1, the V gene TRBV7-3, with 7 bases identical to TRBD1. This CDR3 has 15 residues. Germline values: CDR1 SGHTA, CDR2 FQGTGA. Trimming took 2 bases from V and 10 from J; bases not matched to a gene: 11.

The rearrangement uses TRBV7-9 and TRBJ2-3, with D possibly matching TRBD2 (5 bases). The CDR3 has 15 amino acids. Germline assignment: CDR1 SEHNR and CDR2 FQNEAQ (reference sequence). Trimming pared 5 bases from V and 4 bases from J, leaving 16 bases between. CDR3 region: CASSQKAGPADTQYF. CDR3 DNA sequence: TGTGCCAGCAGCCAAAAGGCGGGCCCCGCAGATACGCAGTATTTT.

The chain uses TRBV5-4 and TRBJ1-4; D possibly corresponds to TRBD1 (5 bases). The CDR3 loop spans 18 amino acids. The germline V gene has CDR1 SGHNT and CDR2 YYREEE (reference sequence). V dropped 4 bases and J dropped 0 bases, with 19 bases sitting between them. The CDR3 DNA follows: TGTGCCAGCAGCCCGGGACGGGAAACTCTTGCAACTAATGAAAAACTGTTTTTT. This translates into CASSPGRETLATNEKLFF. The full variable domain, rest sourced from reference TRBV5-4 and TRBJ1-4, is ETGVTQSPTHLIKTRGQQVTLRCSSQSGHNTVSWYQQALGQGPQFIFQYYREEENGRGNFPPRFSGLQFPNYSSELNVNALELDDSALYLCASSPGRETLATNEKLFFGSGTQLSVL.

The chain carries TRBV5-1 and TRBJ2-2, with a tentative D call TRBD1 (5 bases). The germline V gene encodes CDR1 SGHRS and CDR2 YFSETQ. Between the trimmed V and J ends, which lost 0 bases and 5 bases, there was a span of 14 bases. This CDR3 is built from 16 residues. The CDR3 DNA reads TGCGCCAGCAGCTTGGTTGTGGGGCAAGGGACCGGGGAGCTGTTTTTT. Translating gives CASSLVVGQGTGELFF.

The chain employs TRBV10-3 and TRBJ1-6; 7 nucleotides align to TRBD1. Trimming removed 6 bases from V and 5 bases from J; junction bases left unmatched: 4. Germline values: CDR1 ENHRY, CDR2 SYGVKD. The CDR3 sequence is 14 residues long. This chain's CDR3 is CAISGTDNNSPLHF. The CDR3 DNA is TGTGCCATCAGCGGGACAGACAATAATTCACCCCTCCACTTT.

The chain uses TRBV3-1 (or the pseudogene TRBV3-2) and TRBJ1-1; D gene uncertain. CDR1 and CDR2 from the germline V gene are LGHDT and YNNKEL (reference sequence). The CDR3 totals 13 residues. Trimming shortened V by 2 bases and J by 6 bases, and 10 bases separated the two germline ends. The CDR3 region is CASSQLVSPEAFF. For the CDR3, the DNA is TGTGCCAGCAGCCAATTAGTTAGCCCTGAAGCTTTCTTT.

This rearrangement joins TRBV7-2 to TRBJ2-3; no definite D call. The germline gives CDR1 SGHTA, CDR2 FQGNSA. V was pared by 5 bases and J by 5 bases, with 11 bases between. The CDR3 runs to 13 residues. The CDR3 sequence is CASSDRSVDTQYF. The DNA of the CDR3 is TGTGCCAGCAGCGATCGCAGCGTAGATACGCAGTATTTT. The whole variable domain, filled in from reference TRBV7-2 and TRBJ2-3, reads GAGVSQSPSNKVTEKGKDVELRCDPISGHTALYWYRQSLGQGLEFLIYFQGNSAPDKSGLPSDRFSAERTGGSVSTLTIQRTQQEDSAVYLCASSDRSVDTQYFGPGTRLTVL.